Presented here are 21 T cell receptor beta chains from one specimen sequenced in a study of a mutant IDH1 vaccine in newly diagnosed glioma. Data came from immunoSEQ multiplex PCR; TCRdb stores just in-frame clones and leaves some out. The data contain 50,000 to 60,000 clones, 80% of them singletons. The antigens for these receptors are not known. Time point reported: week 23, last vaccination. Topical imiquimod accompanied each vaccine dose, which consisted of 300 ug of mutant IDH1 20-mer peptide. The sequenced sample was PBMCs, obtained from a glioma patient whose treatment included an IDH1 peptide vaccine. These receptors were obtained from a man in his forties with glioma.

CDR3 protein: CSVTGTGSSYEQYF. DNA of the CDR3: TGCAGCGTTACCGGGACAGGGAGTTCCTACGAGCAGTACTTC. The chain is built from TRBV29-1 and TRBJ2-7, with 9 bases lining up with TRBD1. Germline CDR1 is SQVTM and CDR2 is ANQGSEA. This CDR3 spans 14 amino acids. Trimming cost V 5 bases and J 1 base; bases outside gene matches: 6.

The table lists this clone with a count of one. The gene calls are TRBV5-4 and TRBJ2-1; D may match TRBD1 or TRBD2 (6 bases each). Germline V CDR1 and CDR2: SGHNT, YYREEE (reference sequence). V gave up 4 bases and J gave up 1 base, with 15 bases separating them. This CDR3 region has 16 residues. CDR3 protein: CASSRLGGPSYNEQFF. CDR3 sequence (DNA): TGTGCCAGCAGCCGGCTCGGGGGCCCTTCCTACAATGAGCAGTTCTTC.

The genes are TRBV9 and TRBJ1-1, with 8 positions matching TRBD1. CDR1 and CDR2 from the germline V gene are SGDLS and YYNGEE. The V gene end was trimmed by 4 bases and the J gene end by 11 bases; junction bases not matched to a gene: 7. This CDR3 region has 12 residues. For the CDR3, the DNA is TGTGCCAGCAGCCAGAGCACAGGGGGGGCTTTCTTT. It encodes CASSQSTGGAFF.

J is TRBJ1-5 and V is TRBV30; perhaps TRBD1 as D (5 bases). The CDR3 runs 13 residues. Germline assignment: CDR1 GTSNPN and CDR2 SVGIG (reference sequence). Trimming removed 2 bases at V and 6 bases at J, with 11 bases between. The CDR3 loop reads CAWSSSGVQPQHF. CDR3 in DNA: TGTGCCTGGAGTTCTTCGGGGGTTCAGCCCCAGCATTTT.

The chain recombines TRBV5-6 with TRBJ1-6; 8 positions match TRBD1. CDR1 is SGHDT and CDR2 is YYEEEE in the germline V gene. CDR3 length equals 15 residues. The J segment lost 8 bases and the V segment lost 4 bases, leaving 8 bases of the junction unmatched. The chain's CDR3 is CASSRLDRADSPLHF. As DNA, the CDR3 is TGTGCCAGCAGCCGACTGGACAGGGCGGATTCACCCCTCCACTTT.

The V gene is TRBV7-9, the J gene TRBJ1-5; D perhaps matches TRBD1 (5 bases). V was cut by 0 bases and J by 4 bases, with 7 bases left in between. This CDR3 has 14 amino acids. Germline CDR1 SEHNR, CDR2 FQNEAQ (reference sequence). The CDR3 DNA sequence: TGTGCCAGCAGCTTAGCAGGGACGAATCAGCCCCAGCATTTT. Translating gives CASSLAGTNQPQHF.

The chain carries TRBV7-9 and TRBJ1-6; a possible D gene is TRBD1 (5 bases). The CDR3 consists of 14 residues. Germline V gene data show CDR1 as SEHNR and CDR2 as FQNEAQ (reference sequence). Between the trimmed V and J ends, which lost 5 bases and 9 bases, there was a span of 14 bases. CDR3 in DNA: TGTGCCAGCAGCCCCGCAGGGAGGATTTCACCCCTCCACTTT. This sequence encodes CASSPAGRISPLHF.

The rearrangement uses TRBV5-5 and TRBJ1-3; 12 bases match TRBD1. The CDR3 consists of 18 residues. Germline loops: CDR1 SGHKS, CDR2 YYEKEE (reference sequence). The V gene end was trimmed by 5 bases and the J gene end by 4 bases; junction bases not matched to a gene: 13. CDR3 DNA: TGTGCCAGCAGTTCCGGGACAGGGGGCTCGTCGGCGGGAAACACCATATATTTT. Translating gives CASSSGTGGSSAGNTIYF.

This sequence joins TRBV13 and TRBJ1-2; 7 nucleotides agree with TRBD1. The V segment lost 5 bases and the J segment 4 bases; nucleotides outside the gene matches: 4. CDR3 length equals 13 residues. CDR1 is PRHDT, CDR2 FYEKMQ, per germline (reference sequence). In DNA, the CDR3 is TGTGCCAGCAGCCCCCAGGGGGGCTATGGCTACACCTTC. This gives the protein CASSPQGGYGYTF.

The rearrangement joins TRBV19 to TRBJ2-3; a possible D gene is TRBD2 (6 bases). This CDR3 contains 13 residues. V was cut by 8 bases and J by 0 bases, with 9 bases left in between. Germline V lookup: CDR1 LNHDA, CDR2 SQIVND (reference sequence). CDR3 loop: CASSLASTDTQYF. As DNA, the CDR3 is TGTGCCAGTTCCCTAGCGAGCACAGATACGCAGTATTTT. Filled out from reference TRBV19 and TRBJ2-3, the complete variable domain reads DGGITQSPKYLFRKEGQNVTLSCEQNLNHDAMYWYRQDPGQGLRLIYYSQIVNDFQKGDIAEGYSVSREKKESFPLTVTSAQKNPTAFYLCASSLASTDTQYFGPGTRLTVL.

The chain employs TRBV19 and TRBJ1-2; no firm D call. In germline, CDR1 is LNHDA, CDR2 SQIVND (reference sequence). The length of the CDR3 is 15 residues. The V and J ends lost 1 base and 3 bases respectively, with 12 bases between them. The chain's CDR3 is CASSIGGSFYYGYTF. In DNA, the CDR3 is TGTGCCAGTAGTATAGGCGGCAGCTTCTACTATGGCTACACCTTC.

J is TRBJ1-1 and V is TRBV30, with D possibly matching TRBD1 (5 bases). With 5 bases removed from V and 2 bases from J, the gap between germline ends came to 18 bases. The CDR3 runs to 15 residues. In germline, CDR1 is GTSNPN, CDR2 SVGIG (reference sequence). CDR3 region: CAWSGGRGINTEAFF. The CDR3 DNA sequence: TGTGCCTGGTCCGGGGGTCGGGGGATCAACACTGAAGCTTTCTTT.

The chain is built from TRBV13 and TRBJ1-4; TRBD1 might be the D (6 bases). CDR3 length equals 19 residues. The germline gives CDR1 PRHDT, CDR2 FYEKMQ (reference sequence). V gave up 5 bases and J gave up 0 bases, with 22 bases separating them. CDR3 residues: CASSATWTARDSTNEKLFF. The CDR3 region has the DNA TGTGCCAGCAGCGCTACTTGGACAGCAAGAGATTCAACTAATGAAAAACTGTTTTTT.

This chain joins TRBV6-5 and TRBJ1-3, with 9 bases lining up with TRBD1. With V trimmed by 3 bases and J by 2 bases, 5 bases remained unmatched. The CDR3 extends over 16 amino acids. Per germline, CDR1 MNHEY and CDR2 SVGAGI. CDR3 amino acids: CASSYSWDRAGNTIYF. CDR3 nucleotide sequence: TGTGCCAGCAGTTATTCCTGGGACAGGGCTGGAAACACCATATATTTT.

The chain is built from TRBV4-1 and TRBJ2-2; TRBD2 is a possible D gene (5 bases). The CDR3 has 15 amino acids. Germline values: CDR1 MGHRA, CDR2 YSYEKL. With 3 bases removed from V and 5 bases from J, the gap between germline ends came to 13 bases. CDR3 protein: CASSHFGVGTGELFF. DNA for the CDR3: TGCGCCAGCAGCCATTTCGGGGTTGGAACCGGGGAGCTGTTTTTT.

The rearrangement uses TRBV7-2 and TRBJ2-7, with TRBD1 matching over 8 bases. Germline V CDR1 and CDR2: SGHTA, FQGNSA. This CDR3 has 15 amino acids. Trimming took 1 base from V and 7 from J; bases not matched to a gene: 9. The CDR3 DNA reads as TGTGCCAGCAGCTTAGTAGGTGGGACAGGTGAGGAGCAGTACTTC. Translation: CASSLVGGTGEEQYF.

This chain uses TRBV25-1 with TRBJ2-1; TRBD1 agrees at 11 bases. V shed 2 bases and J 8 bases; nucleotides not matched to a gene: 5. Germline assignment: CDR1 MGHDK and CDR2 SYGVNS. The length of the CDR3 is 15 residues. CDR3 region: CASSEPRTGGDEQFF. The CDR3 DNA follows: TGTGCCAGCAGTGAACCTCGGACAGGGGGCGATGAGCAGTTCTTC.

V is TRBV13 and J is TRBJ2-7, with D hard to call. Trimming shortened V by 4 bases and J by 1 base, and 20 bases separated the two germline ends. There are 17 residues in the CDR3. The germline V gene has CDR1 PRHDT and CDR2 FYEKMQ (reference sequence). The chain's CDR3 is CASSSTSYSGVSYEQYF. Written as DNA, the CDR3 is TGTGCCAGCAGCTCCACATCTTACAGTGGGGTTTCCTACGAGCAGTACTTC.

The chain joins TRBV4-1 to TRBJ2-7; no firm D call. The CDR3 has 17 amino acids. Trimming took off 0 bases at V and 7 bases at J, with 22 bases between the two ends. In germline, CDR1 is MGHRA, CDR2 YSYEKL. The CDR3 DNA reads as TGCGCCAGCAGCCAAGAGGTCGGCAGGACGGGTTTTAGGGAGCAGTACTTC. Encoded protein: CASSQEVGRTGFREQYF.

The rearrangement joins TRBV6-1 to TRBJ2-2; D ambiguous. From germline, CDR1 is MNHNS and CDR2 SASEGT. The V and J ends lost 3 bases and 0 bases respectively, with 11 bases between them. The CDR3 is 16 amino acids. CDR3 DNA sequence: TGTGCCAGCAGTGATCCCGACTGGGCGAACACCGGGGAGCTGTTTTTT. Encoded protein: CASSDPDWANTGELFF.

The V call is TRBV7-9, the J call TRBJ2-5, with TRBD2 matching over 9 bases. The CDR3 totals 16 residues. Looked up from germline, CDR1 is SEHNR and CDR2 is FQNEAQ (reference sequence). Trimming removed 1 base from V and 0 bases from J; junction bases left unmatched: 3. The DNA of the CDR3 is TGTGCCAGCAGCTTAGTGGCTAGCGGGGACCAAGAGACCCAGTACTTC. Encoded protein: CASSLVASGDQETQYF.